This TCR beta chain was documented in a study of T cells in localized non-small cell lung cancer. Whole-study results and caveats: Greater T cell density in blood accompanied longer overall survival. The study detected a median around 57 of the top 100 tumor clones in adjacent lung. There was higher T cell clonality in uninvolved adjacent lung than in tumor, and it was highest there.

The assay was immunoSEQ multiplex PCR, and TCRdb's table has in-frame clones only and misses some. The sample carries tens of thousands of clones, 65% to 90% recorded once. This clone was seen only a few times. The antigen is unknown. Specimen: PBMCs, collected before any cancer treatment. This clonotype was obtained from a man aged 35 to 69 with stage II lung adenocarcinoma.

The CDR3 spells CATSRDRGLETQYF. The CDR3 DNA follows: TGTGCCACCAGCAGAGATAGGGGGTTGGAGACCCAGTACTTC. J is TRBJ2-5 and V is TRBV15; a possible D gene is TRBD1 (6 bases). The CDR3 length is 14 residues. Germline V gene sequence: CDR1 LNHNV, CDR2 YYDKDF (reference sequence). V lost 0 bases, J lost 5 bases, and 10 bases lay in between.